Below, 15 T cell receptor beta chains from the same sample are listed, as sequenced in a study of T cells in Graves' hyperthyroidism and ophthalmopathy. Researchers took RNA transcripts and amplified the TCR beta CDR3 regions from them. The HTBI primer set was used in a first-round RT-PCR of the TCR CDR3. From the multiplex PCR reads, TCRdb called clonotypes with MiXCR, one entry per CDR3 protein. The sample includes 250,000 to 300,000 distinct CDR3 sequences, less than 15% of them seen just once. The sample was blood. All receptors derive from a woman aged 35 to 49 with Graves' hyperthyroidism that later progressed to Graves' ophthalmopathy.

Many counts were recorded for this clonotype. J is TRBJ2-7 and V is TRBV12-3 or TRBV12-4; the match to TRBD1 covers 9 bases. The CDR3 sequence is 16 residues long. V lost 3 bases, J lost 3 bases, and 9 bases stayed unmatched. CDR3 sequence reads: CASSFWAGTGSYEQYF. CDR3 nucleotide sequence: TGTGCCAGCAGTTTTTGGGCCGGGACAGGGAGCTACGAGCAGTACTTC.

In this sample, this clonotype turned up many times. V is TRBV19 and J is TRBJ2-7; possible D gene TRBD2, 5 bases. Trimming cost V 4 bases and J 2 bases, with 18 bases left between them. The CDR3 covers 16 residues. The germline gives CDR1 LNHDA, CDR2 SQIVND (reference sequence). Written as DNA, the CDR3 is TGTGCCAGTAGTAAGGTCGGGGAATCAAATACCTACGAGCAGTACTTC. Amino acid sequence: CASSKVGESNTYEQYF.

This clonotype was seen ten or more times. V and J are TRBV12-5 and TRBJ2-1; D possibly matches TRBD1 or TRBD2 (5 bases each). This CDR3 is 12 amino acids long. The germline CDR1 and CDR2 sequences are LGHNT and FRNRAP. Between the trimmed V and J ends, which lost 9 bases and 9 bases, there was a span of 15 bases. CDR3 region: CASKSTGTEQFF. CDR3 nucleotides: TGTGCTAGCAAGTCTACCGGGACTGAGCAGTTCTTC.

The sample holds many counts of this clonotype. The chain employs TRBV13 and TRBJ2-1; the match to TRBD2 covers 12 bases. With 4 bases clipped from V and 9 bases from J, the junction kept 13 bases outside the gene matches. The germline V gene encodes CDR1 PRHDT and CDR2 FYEKMQ (reference sequence). This CDR3 has 17 amino acids. DNA for the CDR3: TGTGCCAGCAGCTCCGGACTAGCGGGGCCACTCTTGGGTGAGCAGTTCTTC. Its protein product is CASSSGLAGPLLGEQFF.

This clonotype was recorded a few times. This clone may be a read error of a much larger clone one base away. The genes are TRBV28 and TRBJ1-2; TRBD1 is a possible D gene (6 bases). The CDR3 covers 14 residues. The ends were cut back, 11 bases at V and 4 bases at J, with 20 bases in the middle. CDR1 MDHEN and CDR2 SYDVKM come from the germline V gene. This CDR3 is CACRNRDFIYGYTF. The CDR3 DNA sequence: TGTGCCTGCCGAAACAGGGATTTCATCTATGGCTACACCTTC.

There are many counts of this clonotype. This rearrangement joins TRBV3-1 to TRBJ2-1; no definite D call. CDR1 LGHDT and CDR2 YNNKEL come from the germline V gene (reference sequence). This CDR3 spans 12 amino acids. V was clipped by 3 bases and J by 7 bases, with 7 bases between them. CDR3 loop: CASSHSGNEQFF. CDR3 coding DNA: TGTGCCAGCAGCCACTCTGGGAATGAGCAGTTCTTC.

The chain carries TRBV2 and TRBJ2-1, with 9 bases lining up with TRBD2. V shed 4 bases, J shed 9 bases, and the junction held 7 bases outside the gene matches. CDR3 length: 14 amino acids. Germline V gene sequence: CDR1 SNHLY, CDR2 FYNNEI. The CDR3 sequence: CASSGAGGRAEQFF. The CDR3 DNA sequence: TGTGCCAGCAGTGGTGCGGGAGGGCGGGCTGAGCAGTTCTTC.

This clonotype has at least ten counts. V and J are TRBV19 and TRBJ2-7; 9 nucleotides match TRBD1. CDR1 is LNHDA, CDR2 SQIVND, per germline (reference sequence). The CDR3 has 15 amino acids. V lost 9 bases, J lost 7 bases, and 16 bases stayed unmatched. The CDR3 DNA reads TGTGCCAGGACGACCGCAGGACAGGGGCCTGGAGAGCAGTACTTC. As protein: CARTTAGQGPGEQYF.

This clonotype was detected many times. The chain employs TRBV6-1 and TRBJ1-5; D unresolved. Germline assignment: CDR1 MNHNS and CDR2 SASEGT. With 5 bases removed from V and 9 bases from J, the gap between germline ends came to 17 bases. The CDR3 sequence is 14 residues long. The CDR3 DNA sequence: TGTGCCAGCAGTCCGTGGGATCCGCTTACGCCCCAGCATTTT. Its translation is CASSPWDPLTPQHF.

This clonotype was counted many times. The V gene is TRBV30, the J gene TRBJ2-2; D gene ambiguous. The V and J ends lost 4 bases and 4 bases respectively, with 4 bases between them. The CDR3 contains 11 residues. Germline V gene data show CDR1 as GTSNPN and CDR2 as SVGIG (reference sequence). In DNA, the CDR3 is TGTGCCTGGAAGGGCACCGGGGAGCTGTTTTTT. Its protein is CAWKGTGELFF.

As regards this clonotype: This may be a read error: a much more frequent sequence differs by one nucleotide. It is likely a read error, because the conserved phenylalanine at the end of the CDR3 is missing. The rearrangement joins TRBV30 to TRBJ1-6; unclear D gene. The CDR3 contains 14 residues. Trimming removed 0 bases from V and 7 bases from J, with 10 bases in between. Germline values: CDR1 GTSNPN, CDR2 SVGIG (reference sequence). DNA of the CDR3: TGTGCCTGGAGTGTCGACCTGGGGAATTCACCCCTCCACGTT. Translation: CAWSVDLGNSPLHV.

The sample holds many counts of this clonotype. The rearrangement joins TRBV7-9 to TRBJ2-7; D gene unclear. Trimming removed 0 bases from V and 6 bases from J, with 6 bases in between. Germline-derived CDR1 and CDR2 are SEHNR and FQNEAQ (reference sequence). There are 12 residues in the CDR3. The CDR3 is CASSLATAEQYF. Written as DNA, the CDR3 is TGTGCCAGCAGCTTAGCGACCGCCGAGCAGTACTTC.

In this sample, this clonotype turned up many times. V and J are TRBV15 and TRBJ2-2; D is uncertain. This CDR3 contains 15 residues. Trimming pared 5 bases from V and 5 bases from J, leaving 15 bases between. Germline V gives CDR1 LNHNV, CDR2 YYDKDF (reference sequence). CDR3 amino acids: CATSADQILTGELFF. The CDR3 DNA reads TGTGCCACCAGCGCGGACCAAATACTGACCGGGGAGCTGTTTTTT. Combining the CDR3 with reference TRBV15 and TRBJ2-2 gives the whole variable domain DAMVIQNPRYQVTQFGKPVTLSCSQTLNHNVMYWYQQKSSQAPKLLFHYYDKDFNNEADTPDNFQSRRPNTSFCFLDIRSPGLGDTAMYLCATSADQILTGELFFGEGSRLTVL.

The gene calls are TRBV16 and TRBJ2-1; TRBD1 matches 7 bases. The V gene end was trimmed by 3 bases and the J gene end by 2 bases; junction bases not matched to a gene: 10. This CDR3 is 17 amino acids long. CDR1 is KGHSY, CDR2 FQNENV, per germline. The CDR3 region has the DNA TGTGCCAGCAGCCACCTTAGACAGGGAGAGCCCTACAATGAGCAGTTCTTC. Its protein product is CASSHLRQGEPYNEQFF.

This clonotype was counted at least ten times. V and J are TRBV18 and TRBJ2-7; 8 nucleotides align to TRBD1. CDR1 is KGHSH and CDR2 is LQKENI in the germline V gene. The V gene end was trimmed by 4 bases and the J gene end by 5 bases; junction bases not matched to a gene: 7. This CDR3 contains 14 residues. The CDR3 DNA reads as TGTGCCAGCTCACGCCAGACAGGGGCCGACGAGCAGTACTTC. Protein sequence: CASSRQTGADEQYF. The variable domain in full, with the rest retrieved from reference TRBV18 and TRBJ2-7, is NAGVMQNPRHLVRRRGQEARLRCSPMKGHSHVYWYRQLPEEGLKFMVYLQKENIIDESGMPKERFSAEFPKEGPSILRIQQVVRGDSAAYFCASSRQTGADEQYFGPGTRLTVT.